This T cell receptor (beta chain) was identified during a study of cytomegalovirus exposure and HLA in healthy donors. Study observations and caveats: A further, later analysis showed that HLA-associated TCR beta chains (compared with equally common others) were more clonally expanded. Accurate predictions that matched the HLA-A and HLA-B alleles of most subjects were reportedly made from TCR beta sequences.

This clone was observed a few times. Its antigen is unidentified. The CDR3 totals 14 residues. The germline CDR1 and CDR2 sequences are MDHEN and SYDVKM. With 7 bases clipped from V and 4 bases from J, the junction kept 5 bases outside the gene matches. PCR employed 60 Vbeta and 13 Jbeta primers. TCRdb's table, derived via immunoSEQ multiplex PCR, lists solely in-frame clones and lacks some. The sample holds around 120,000 clones, 80% seen once. This chain uses TRBV28 with TRBJ2-2; 8 nucleotides agree with TRBD1. This sequence originates from a man younger than 40 in good health and CMV-seronegative. Sequencing input: PBMCs. CDR3 in amino acids: CASTDRGSTGELFF. Written as DNA, the CDR3 is TGTGCCAGCACCGACAGGGGAAGCACCGGGGAGCTGTTTTTT.